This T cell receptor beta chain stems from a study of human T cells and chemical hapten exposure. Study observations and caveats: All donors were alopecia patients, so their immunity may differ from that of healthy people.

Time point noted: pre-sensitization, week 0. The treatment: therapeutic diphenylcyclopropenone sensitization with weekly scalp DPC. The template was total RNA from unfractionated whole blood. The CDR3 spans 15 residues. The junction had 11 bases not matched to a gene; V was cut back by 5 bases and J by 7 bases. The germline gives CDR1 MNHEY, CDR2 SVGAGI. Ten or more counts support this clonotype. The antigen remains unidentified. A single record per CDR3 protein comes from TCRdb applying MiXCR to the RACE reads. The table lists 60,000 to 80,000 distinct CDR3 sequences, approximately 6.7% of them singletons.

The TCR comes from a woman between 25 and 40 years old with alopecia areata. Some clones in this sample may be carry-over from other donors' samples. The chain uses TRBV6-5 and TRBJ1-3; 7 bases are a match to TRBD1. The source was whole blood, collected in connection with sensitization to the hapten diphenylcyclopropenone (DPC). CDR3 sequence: CASSGSRQGRNTIYF. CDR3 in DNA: TGTGCCAGCAGTGGGAGCCGACAGGGTAGGAACACCATATATTTT.